These T cell receptor beta chains were read from a single sample in a study of blood T cell repertoires in COVID-19. The protocol was immunoSEQ multiplex PCR, while the TCRdb copy is restricted to in-frame clones and leaves out a portion. The repertoire holds a few hundred thousand clones, with around nine tenths as singletons. The sample consisted of PBMCs or T cells enriched from blood (not recorded which). The receptors come from a woman in her thirties who had recovered from COVID-19. The CDR3 runs from the conserved cysteine through the conserved F or W. Fields, in order: J gene, D gene, V gene, clone size, CDR3 DNA, CDR3 protein. A D gene is named only where the DNA matches it firmly. Size is stated for part of the rows, as once, few or many counts, or as a class when the clone is expanded.

J: TRBJ2-1; D: TRBD2; V: TRBV18; size: once; DNA: TGTGCCAGCTCTTCAAATACCGGGACTAGCGGTCGGAGTGGTGAGCAGTTCTTC; CDR3: CASSSNTGTSGRSGEQFF
J: TRBJ1-1; D: TRBD1; V: TRBV5-1; size: -; DNA: TGCGCCAGCAGCTGGGGACAGGGGGCCCTGAACACTGAAGCTTTCTTT; CDR3: CASSWGQGALNTEAFF
J: TRBJ1-6; D: -; V: TRBV6-5; size: -; DNA: TGTGCCAGCAGTTACTCGGAGGGGACGGGAAGTTCACCCCTCCACTTT; CDR3: CASSYSEGTGSSPLHF
J: TRBJ1-4; D: TRBD1; V: TRBV5-1; size: -; DNA: TGCGCCAGCAGCGCCGAGGGACAGGGGAGTGAAAAACTGTTTTTT; CDR3: CASSAEGQGSEKLFF
J: TRBJ1-1; D: TRBD1; V: TRBV27; size: -; DNA: TGTGCCAGCAGTCCTATGGGACAGGGGAACACTGAAGCTTTCTTT; CDR3: CASSPMGQGNTEAFF
J: TRBJ2-3; D: -; V: TRBV9; size: -; DNA: TGTGCCAGCAGCGTAGAAGCGGGGACATTCCCAACAGATACGCAGTATTTT; CDR3: CASSVEAGTFPTDTQYF
J: TRBJ2-3; D: TRBD2; V: TRBV6-4; size: -; DNA: TGTGCCAGCAGTCCTAGCGGGAGCACAGATACGCAGTATTTT; CDR3: CASSPSGSTDTQYF
J: TRBJ2-7; D: TRBD1; V: TRBV19; size: -; DNA: TGTGCCAGTAGTATAAACGGACAGGGCTACGAGCAGTACTTC; CDR3: CASSINGQGYEQYF
J: TRBJ2-3; D: -; V: TRBV15; size: few; DNA: TGTGCCACCAGCAGAGAGGTCGGGTCCCCCACAGATACGCAGTATTTT; CDR3: CATSREVGSPTDTQYF
J: TRBJ1-1; D: TRBD1; V: TRBV19; size: -; DNA: TGTGCCAGTGATGACAGGGTCGGCACTGAAGCTTTCTTT; CDR3: CASDDRVGTEAFF
J: TRBJ2-7; D: -; V: TRBV21-1; size: -; DNA: TGTGCCAGCAGCAATCTAGCCTCCCTTAGTCACTCCTACGAGCAGTACTTC; CDR3: CASSNLASLSHSYEQYF
J: TRBJ2-7; D: -; V: TRBV4-3; size: once; DNA: TGCGCCAGCAGCCCACGACAGGGGCGGGGGGAGCAGTACTTC; CDR3: CASSPRQGRGEQYF
J: TRBJ1-4; D: -; V: TRBV7-6; size: -; DNA: TGTGCCAGCAGCTTAGACGCGGTCAGGGGCTACTATAATGAAAAACTGTTTTTT; CDR3: CASSLDAVRGYYNEKLFF
J: TRBJ1-2; D: -; V: TRBV28; size: -; DNA: TGTGCCAGCAGCCTCAGGACAGCGACCTATGGCTACACCTTC; CDR3: CASSLRTATYGYTF
J: TRBJ2-2; D: -; V: TRBV28; size: -; DNA: TGTGCCAGCGTTGGGGGCAGGGAATACGGGGAGCTGTTTTTT; CDR3: CASVGGREYGELFF
J: TRBJ1-5; D: -; V: TRBV27; size: -; DNA: TGTGCCAGCAGATTAACAGGGTCGCAGCTATATCAGCCCCAGCATTTT; CDR3: CASRLTGSQLYQPQHF
J: TRBJ1-5; D: TRBD1; V: TRBV2; size: -; DNA: TGTGCCAGCAGCAGGACAGGGTCTTCTTTCAATCAGCCCCAGCATTTT; CDR3: CASSRTGSSFNQPQHF
J: TRBJ2-1; D: -; V: TRBV6-5; size: -; DNA: TGTGCCAGCAGTTACTCCCCGCCGGGGAAGCAGTTCTTC; CDR3: CASSYSPPGKQFF
J: TRBJ2-2; D: -; V: TRBV5-8; size: once; DNA: TGTGCCGCCGGCGGGTGGAACACCGGGGAGCTGTTTTTT; CDR3: CAAGGWNTGELFF
J: TRBJ2-1; D: -; V: TRBV11-1; size: -; DNA: TGTGCCAGCAGCCACACGACTATCAATGAGCAGTTCTTC; CDR3: CASSHTTINEQFF
J: TRBJ2-7; D: TRBD2; V: TRBV3-1/TRBV3-2; size: -; DNA: TGTGCCAGCAGCCAAGTAATGACTAGCGGGGGCTCCTACGAGCAGTACTTC; CDR3: CASSQVMTSGGSYEQYF
J: TRBJ1-1; D: TRBD1; V: TRBV19; size: -; DNA: TGTGCCACCCAAAGAGGACAGGGTGGCACTGAAGCTTTCTTT; CDR3: CATQRGQGGTEAFF
J: TRBJ2-7; D: TRBD1; V: TRBV28; size: -; DNA: TGTGCCAGCAGTTCGGGACAGGGCAGAGACGAGCAGTACTTC; CDR3: CASSSGQGRDEQYF
J: TRBJ1-2; D: -; V: TRBV19; size: -; DNA: TGTGCCAGTAGTATACGATCCTCCAGGGGCTACACCTTC; CDR3: CASSIRSSRGYTF
J: TRBJ2-5; D: TRBD2; V: TRBV10-3; size: -; DNA: TGTGCCATCAGTGAAACATGGGGACGAACCGGGACTAGAAAAGAGACCCAGTACTTC; CDR3: CAISETWGRTGTRKETQYF
J: TRBJ2-2; D: TRBD1; V: TRBV20-1; size: -; DNA: TGCAGTGCTAGTCCAGGGGGCGGGAACACCGGGGAGCTGTTTTTT; CDR3: CSASPGGGNTGELFF
J: TRBJ2-2; D: -; V: TRBV9; size: -; DNA: TGTGCCAGCAGCGTCGGGAACCCTGGGGTCGGGGAGCTGTTTTTT; CDR3: CASSVGNPGVGELFF
J: TRBJ2-1; D: -; V: TRBV6-4; size: -; DNA: TGTGCCAGCAGTGCCACAGATAACAATGAGCAGTTCTTC; CDR3: CASSATDNNEQFF
J: TRBJ2-5; D: TRBD2; V: TRBV7-2; size: -; DNA: TGTGCCACTGAGACTAGCGGGAGGGAGACCCAGTACTTC; CDR3: CATETSGRETQYF
J: TRBJ2-3; D: -; V: TRBV11-3; size: -; DNA: TGTGCCAGCAGCTCTCGAGGGGGGGGCTACACAGATACGCAGTATTTT; CDR3: CASSSRGGGYTDTQYF
J: TRBJ2-2; D: -; V: TRBV7-2; size: -; DNA: TGTGCCAGCAGCTTAGTGATAGCCCCCGGGGAGCTGTTTTTT; CDR3: CASSLVIAPGELFF
J: TRBJ2-2; D: TRBD2; V: TRBV25-1; size: -; DNA: TGTGCCAGCAGTTTACGAGCGGGAGGGGGCGGGGAGCTGTTTTTT; CDR3: CASSLRAGGGGELFF
J: TRBJ1-5; D: -; V: TRBV10-3; size: -; DNA: TGTGCCATCAGTGAGGGACACCCCGGTGGCAATCAGCCCCAGCATTTT; CDR3: CAISEGHPGGNQPQHF
J: TRBJ1-6; D: TRBD1; V: TRBV18; size: once; DNA: TGTGCCAGCTCATCACGACAGGGGCGTGGGAATTCACCCCTCCACTTT; CDR3: CASSSRQGRGNSPLHF
J: TRBJ1-1; D: -; V: TRBV5-1; size: -; DNA: TGCGCCAGCAGCTCGTCAGCGAACGGTGAAGCTTTCTTT; CDR3: CASSSSANGEAFF
J: TRBJ1-1; D: -; V: TRBV24-1; size: -; DNA: TGTGCCACCCTGGCTCGGAACACTGAAGCTTTCTTT; CDR3: CATLARNTEAFF
J: TRBJ1-5; D: -; V: TRBV28; size: -; DNA: TGTGCCAGCAGTGCCCCTTACAAGTATCAGCCCCAGCATTTT; CDR3: CASSAPYKYQPQHF
J: TRBJ2-7; D: TRBD2; V: TRBV10-3; size: -; DNA: TGTGCCATCAGTGATGGGAGGGCCTACGAGCAGTACTTC; CDR3: CAISDGRAYEQYF
J: TRBJ1-1; D: -; V: TRBV6-2/TRBV6-3; size: -; DNA: TGTGCCAGCAGTTACTGGCCCCGGGAGAACACTGAAGCTTTCTTT; CDR3: CASSYWPRENTEAFF
J: TRBJ2-5; D: -; V: TRBV6-5; size: few; DNA: TGTGCCAGCAATATTCCCTCCCAAGAGACCCAGTACTTC; CDR3: CASNIPSQETQYF
J: TRBJ1-3; D: -; V: TRBV4-2; size: -; DNA: TGTGCCAGCAGCCAAGACCCCTCGTACAGGGACTCTGGAAACACCATATATTTT; CDR3: CASSQDPSYRDSGNTIYF
J: TRBJ2-7; D: -; V: TRBV18; size: -; DNA: TGTGCCAGCTCACCAACAGCTCTCTCCTACGAGCAGTACTTC; CDR3: CASSPTALSYEQYF
J: TRBJ1-6; D: -; V: TRBV11-3; size: -; DNA: TGTGCCAGCAGCCGCCGGGGGAACCATAATTCACCCCTCCACTTT; CDR3: CASSRRGNHNSPLHF
J: TRBJ2-6; D: -; V: TRBV24-1; size: -; DNA: TGTGCCACCAGTGACTCATCTCCTCAGGGCTCTTCATCTGGGGCCAACGTCCTGACTTTC; CDR3: CATSDSSPQGSSSGANVLTF
J: TRBJ1-5; D: -; V: TRBV28; size: -; DNA: TGTGCCAGCAGCACCCCCGACAGGCCGAATCAGCCCCAGCATTTT; CDR3: CASSTPDRPNQPQHF
J: TRBJ1-2; D: -; V: TRBV29-1; size: -; DNA: TGCAGCGCCAGAGAGAGGTTCTATGGCTACACCTTC; CDR3: CSARERFYGYTF
J: TRBJ2-7; D: -; V: TRBV7-6; size: -; DNA: TGTGCCAGCAGCTTAGCAGGGGGACCCCAGGGAGTCTACGAGCAGTACTTC; CDR3: CASSLAGGPQGVYEQYF
J: TRBJ2-3; D: -; V: TRBV3-1/TRBV3-2; size: -; DNA: TGTGCCAGCAGCCAAGTCCTAGGGTCGTCGGGATATTTT; CDR3: CASSQVLGSSGYF
J: TRBJ2-1; D: TRBD2; V: TRBV19; size: -; DNA: TGTGCCAGTAGTACCTCCGGACTAGCGGGAAGGAATGAGCAGTTCTTC; CDR3: CASSTSGLAGRNEQFF
J: TRBJ1-5; D: -; V: TRBV18; size: -; DNA: TGTGCCAGCTCACCACTGTCCCCCGGAGAGGGGGTCTGGCATCAGCCCCAGCATTTT; CDR3: CASSPLSPGEGVWHQPQHF
J: TRBJ1-3; D: -; V: TRBV18; size: -; DNA: TGTGCCAGCTCACCCCGCCACCCTGACACCCTCTCCTCTGGAAACACCATATATTTT; CDR3: CASSPRHPDTLSSGNTIYF
J: TRBJ2-7; D: TRBD1; V: TRBV6-5; size: -; DNA: TGTGCCAGCAGTAACAGGGGATACGAGCAGTACTTC; CDR3: CASSNRGYEQYF